This T cell receptor (beta chain) is from a study of CD8 T cells in Susac syndrome. The T cells that were sequenced for TCR beta were CD8+ and CD4+ cells from blood. In this sample, this clonotype turned up a few times. RNA amounts of roughly 0.45 to 1 ug underwent reverse transcription with random hexamers. TCRdb redid the calling of the immunoSEQ multiplex PCR reads with MiXCR, one entry per CDR3 protein. The data contain 250,000 to 300,000 distinct CDR3 sequences, 85% of them singletons. This CDR3 comprises 12 residues. V gave up 4 bases and J gave up 1 base, with 4 bases separating them. Germline CDR1 is MNHEY and CDR2 is SMNVEV (reference sequence).

Sequenced: CD8+ T cells from PBMCs. The J gene is TRBJ2-5, the V gene TRBV27; unclear D gene. This clonotype was sampled from a human donor with multiple sclerosis. The CDR3 DNA sequence: TGTGCCAGCAGTTCCGCCCAAGAGACCCAGTACTTC. Amino acids: CASSSAQETQYF.